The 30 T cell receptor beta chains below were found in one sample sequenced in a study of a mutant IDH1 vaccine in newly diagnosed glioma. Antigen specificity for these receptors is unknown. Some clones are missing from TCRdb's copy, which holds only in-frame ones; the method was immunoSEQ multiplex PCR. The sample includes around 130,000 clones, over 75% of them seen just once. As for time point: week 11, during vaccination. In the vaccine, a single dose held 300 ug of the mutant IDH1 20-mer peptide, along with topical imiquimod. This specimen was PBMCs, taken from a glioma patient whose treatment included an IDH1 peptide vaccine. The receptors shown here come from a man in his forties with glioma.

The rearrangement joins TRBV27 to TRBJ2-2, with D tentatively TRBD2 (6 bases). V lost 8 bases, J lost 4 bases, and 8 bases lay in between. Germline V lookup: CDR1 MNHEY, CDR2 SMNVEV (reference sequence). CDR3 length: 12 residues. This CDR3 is CASGGVTGELFF. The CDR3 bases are TGTGCCAGCGGCGGGGTCACCGGGGAGCTGTTTTTT.

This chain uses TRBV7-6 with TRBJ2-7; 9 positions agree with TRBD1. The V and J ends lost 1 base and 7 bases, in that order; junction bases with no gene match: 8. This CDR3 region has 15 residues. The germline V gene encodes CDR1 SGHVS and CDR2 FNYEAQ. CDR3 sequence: CASSLEGTGSREQYF. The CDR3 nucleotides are TGTGCCAGCAGCTTAGAGGGGACAGGGAGTAGAGAGCAGTACTTC.

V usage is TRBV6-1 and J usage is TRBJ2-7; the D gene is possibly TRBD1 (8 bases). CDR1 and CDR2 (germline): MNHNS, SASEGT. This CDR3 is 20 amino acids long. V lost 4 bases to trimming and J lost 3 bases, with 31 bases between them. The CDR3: CASSVPQGALGGRSFYEQYF. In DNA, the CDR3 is TGTGCCAGCAGTGTCCCCCAGGGGGCGCTGGGCGGGAGATCCTTCTACGAGCAGTACTTC.

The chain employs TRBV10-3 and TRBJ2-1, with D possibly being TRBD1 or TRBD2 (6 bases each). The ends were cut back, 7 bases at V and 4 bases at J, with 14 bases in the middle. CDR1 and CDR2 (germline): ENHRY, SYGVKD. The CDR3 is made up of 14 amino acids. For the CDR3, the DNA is TGTGCCATCACAAGGGGGGAACTTTACAATGAGCAGTTCTTC. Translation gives CAITRGELYNEQFF.

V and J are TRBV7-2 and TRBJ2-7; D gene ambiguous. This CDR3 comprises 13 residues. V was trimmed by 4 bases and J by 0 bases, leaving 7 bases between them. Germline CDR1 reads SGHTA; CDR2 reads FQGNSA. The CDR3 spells CASSSKPSYEQYF. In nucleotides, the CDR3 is TGTGCCAGCAGCTCCAAACCCTCCTACGAGCAGTACTTC.

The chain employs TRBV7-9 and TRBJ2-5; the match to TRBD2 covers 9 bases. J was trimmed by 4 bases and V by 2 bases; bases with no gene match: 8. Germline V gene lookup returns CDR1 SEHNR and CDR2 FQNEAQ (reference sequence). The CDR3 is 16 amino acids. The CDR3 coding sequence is TGTGCCAGCAGCTTACTCCGGACTAGCGATAGAGAGACCCAGTACTTC. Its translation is CASSLLRTSDRETQYF.

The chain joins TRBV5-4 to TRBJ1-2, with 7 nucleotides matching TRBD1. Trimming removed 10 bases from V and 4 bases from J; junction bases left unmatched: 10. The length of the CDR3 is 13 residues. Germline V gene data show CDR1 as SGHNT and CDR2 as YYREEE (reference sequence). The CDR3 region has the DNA TGTGCCGGTGCAGGGGGTGTAAGCTATGGCTACACCTTC. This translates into CAGAGGVSYGYTF.

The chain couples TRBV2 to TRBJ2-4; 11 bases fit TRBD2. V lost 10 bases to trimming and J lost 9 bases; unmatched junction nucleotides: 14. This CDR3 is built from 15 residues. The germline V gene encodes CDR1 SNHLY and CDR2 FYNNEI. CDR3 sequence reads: CATRTSGFSQSIQYF. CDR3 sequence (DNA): TGTGCCACACGGACTAGCGGGTTTTCGCAAAGCATTCAGTACTTC.

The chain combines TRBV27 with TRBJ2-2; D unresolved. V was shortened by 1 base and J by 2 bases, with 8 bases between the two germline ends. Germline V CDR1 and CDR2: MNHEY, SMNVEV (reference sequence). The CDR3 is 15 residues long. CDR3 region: CASSLLARNTGELFF. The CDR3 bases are TGTGCCAGCAGTTTATTGGCTAGAAACACCGGGGAGCTGTTTTTT.

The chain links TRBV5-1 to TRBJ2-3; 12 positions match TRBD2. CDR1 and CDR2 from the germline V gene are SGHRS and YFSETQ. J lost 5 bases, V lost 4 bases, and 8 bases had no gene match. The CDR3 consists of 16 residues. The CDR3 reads CASSPLAGGPVDTQYF. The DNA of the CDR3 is TGCGCCAGCAGCCCCCTAGCGGGAGGGCCTGTAGATACGCAGTATTTT. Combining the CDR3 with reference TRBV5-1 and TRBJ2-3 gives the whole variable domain KAGVTQTPRYLIKTRGQQVTLSCSPISGHRSVSWYQQTPGQGLQFLFEYFSETQRNKGNFPGRFSGRQFSNSRSEMNVSTLELGDSALYLCASSPLAGGPVDTQYFGPGTRLTVL.

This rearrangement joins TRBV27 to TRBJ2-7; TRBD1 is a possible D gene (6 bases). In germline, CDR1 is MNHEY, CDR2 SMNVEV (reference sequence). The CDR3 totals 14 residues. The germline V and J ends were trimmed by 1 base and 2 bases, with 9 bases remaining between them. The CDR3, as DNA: TGTGCCAGCAGTTTATTGACAGGACCCTACGAGCAGTACTTC. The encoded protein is CASSLLTGPYEQYF.

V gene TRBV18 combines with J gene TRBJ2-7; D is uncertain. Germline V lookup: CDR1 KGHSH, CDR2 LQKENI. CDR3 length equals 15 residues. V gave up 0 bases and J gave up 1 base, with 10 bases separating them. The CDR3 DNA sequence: TGTGCCAGCTCACCACCGCTGTCCCCTTCCTACGAGCAGTACTTC. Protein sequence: CASSPPLSPSYEQYF.

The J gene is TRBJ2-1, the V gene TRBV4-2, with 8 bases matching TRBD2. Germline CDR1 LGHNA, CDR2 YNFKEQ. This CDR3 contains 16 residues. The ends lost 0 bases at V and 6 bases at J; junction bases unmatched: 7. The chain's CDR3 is CASSQDLSGSINEQFF. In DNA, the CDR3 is TGTGCCAGCAGCCAAGATCTCAGCGGGAGTATCAATGAGCAGTTCTTC.

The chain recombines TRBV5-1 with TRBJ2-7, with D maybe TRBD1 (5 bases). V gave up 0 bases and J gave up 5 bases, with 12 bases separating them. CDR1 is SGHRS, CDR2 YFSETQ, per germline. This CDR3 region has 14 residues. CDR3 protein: CASSLGQGPHEQYF. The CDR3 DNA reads TGCGCCAGCAGCTTGGGGCAGGGCCCCCACGAGCAGTACTTC.

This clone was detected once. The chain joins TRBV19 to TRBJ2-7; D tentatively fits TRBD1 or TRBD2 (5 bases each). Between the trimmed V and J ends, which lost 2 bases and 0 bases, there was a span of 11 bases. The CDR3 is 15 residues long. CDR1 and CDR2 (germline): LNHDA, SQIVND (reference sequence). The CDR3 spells CASSITRQSSYEQYF. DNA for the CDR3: TGTGCCAGTAGTATAACTAGACAGAGCTCCTACGAGCAGTACTTC. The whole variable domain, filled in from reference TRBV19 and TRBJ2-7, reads DGGITQSPKYLFRKEGQNVTLSCEQNLNHDAMYWYRQDPGQGLRLIYYSQIVNDFQKGDIAEGYSVSREKKESFPLTVTSAQKNPTAFYLCASSITRQSSYEQYFGPGTRLTVT.

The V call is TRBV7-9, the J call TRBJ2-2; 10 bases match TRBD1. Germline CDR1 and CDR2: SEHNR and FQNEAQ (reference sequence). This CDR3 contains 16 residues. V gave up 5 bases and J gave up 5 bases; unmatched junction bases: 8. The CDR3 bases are TGTGCCAGCAGCCTTGACAGGGGGCGTCGGACCGGGGAGCTGTTTTTT. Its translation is CASSLDRGRRTGELFF.

The chain's CDR3 is CASSLARGHGSGVNEQYF. The DNA for the CDR3 is TGTGCCAGCAGCTTAGCGCGAGGACATGGATCGGGAGTGAACGAGCAGTACTTC. The V and J genes are TRBV7-9 and TRBJ2-7; tentatively, D is TRBD2 (6 bases). The germline gives CDR1 SEHNR, CDR2 FQNEAQ (reference sequence). The CDR3 spans 18 residues. V was clipped by 0 bases and J by 5 bases, with 23 bases between them.

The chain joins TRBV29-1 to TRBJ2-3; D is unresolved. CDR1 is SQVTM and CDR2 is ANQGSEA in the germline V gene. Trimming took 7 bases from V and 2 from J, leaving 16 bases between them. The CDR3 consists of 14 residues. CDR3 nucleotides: TGCAGCGCGGCCAGACGTTTGGCCACAGATACGCAGTATTTT. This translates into CSAARRLATDTQYF.

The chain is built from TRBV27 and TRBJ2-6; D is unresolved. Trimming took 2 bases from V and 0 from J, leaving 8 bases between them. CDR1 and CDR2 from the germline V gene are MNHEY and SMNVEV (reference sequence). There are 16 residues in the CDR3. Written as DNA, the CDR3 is TGTGCCAGCAGTTTAAAAATACGCTCTGGGGCCAACGTCCTGACTTTC. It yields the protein CASSLKIRSGANVLTF.

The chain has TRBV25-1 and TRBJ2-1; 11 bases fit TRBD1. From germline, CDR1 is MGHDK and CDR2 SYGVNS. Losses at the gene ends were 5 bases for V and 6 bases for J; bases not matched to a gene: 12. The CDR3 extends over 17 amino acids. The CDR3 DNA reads TGTGCCAGCAGTCGACTAGAGGGGACAGGGGGATTCAATGAGCAGTTCTTC. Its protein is CASSRLEGTGGFNEQFF.

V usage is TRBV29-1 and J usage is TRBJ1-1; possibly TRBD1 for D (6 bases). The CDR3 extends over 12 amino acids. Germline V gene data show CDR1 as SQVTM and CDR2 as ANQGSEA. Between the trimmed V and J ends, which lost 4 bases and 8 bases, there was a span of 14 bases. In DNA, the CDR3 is TGCAGCGTTGCGGGGGGGGCCCCCGAAGCTTTCTTT. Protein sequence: CSVAGGAPEAFF. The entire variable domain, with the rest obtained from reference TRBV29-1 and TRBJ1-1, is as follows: SAVISQKPSRDICQRGTSLTIQCQVDSQVTMMFWYRQQPGQSLTLIATANQGSEATYESGFVIDKFPISRPNLTFSTLTVSNMSPEDSSIYLCSVAGGAPEAFFGQGTRLTVV.

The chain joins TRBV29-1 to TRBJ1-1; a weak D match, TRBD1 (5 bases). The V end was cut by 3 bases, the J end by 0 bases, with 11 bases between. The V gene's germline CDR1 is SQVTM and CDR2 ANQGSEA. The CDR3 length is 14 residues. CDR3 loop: CSVEGGGLNTEAFF. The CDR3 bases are TGCAGCGTTGAGGGTGGGGGATTGAACACTGAAGCTTTCTTT.

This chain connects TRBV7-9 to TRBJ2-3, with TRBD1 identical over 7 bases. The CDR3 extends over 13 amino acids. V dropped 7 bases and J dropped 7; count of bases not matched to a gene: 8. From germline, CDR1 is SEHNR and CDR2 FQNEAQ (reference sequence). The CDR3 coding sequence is TGTGCCAGCACGGCCATAGGGGGCAATACGCAGTATTTT. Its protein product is CASTAIGGNTQYF. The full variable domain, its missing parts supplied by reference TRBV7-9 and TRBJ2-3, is DTGVSQNPRHKITKRGQNVTFRCDPISEHNRLYWYRQTLGQGPEFLTYFQNEAQLEKSRLLSDRFSAERPKGSFSTLEIQRTEQGDSAMYLCASTAIGGNTQYFGPGTRLTVL.

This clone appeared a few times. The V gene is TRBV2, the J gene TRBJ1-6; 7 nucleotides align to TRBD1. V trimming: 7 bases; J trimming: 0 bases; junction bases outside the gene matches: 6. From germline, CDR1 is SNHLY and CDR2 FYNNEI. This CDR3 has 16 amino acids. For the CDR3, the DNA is TGTGCCAGCACTACAGGGGTGGACTCCTATAATTCACCCCTCCACTTT. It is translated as CASTTGVDSYNSPLHF. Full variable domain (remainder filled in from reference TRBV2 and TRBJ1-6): EPEVTQTPSHQVTQMGQEVILRCVPISNHLYFYWYRQILGQKVEFLVSFYNNEISEKSEIFDDQFSVERPDGSNFTLKIRSTKLEDSAMYFCASTTGVDSYNSPLHFGNGTRLTVT.

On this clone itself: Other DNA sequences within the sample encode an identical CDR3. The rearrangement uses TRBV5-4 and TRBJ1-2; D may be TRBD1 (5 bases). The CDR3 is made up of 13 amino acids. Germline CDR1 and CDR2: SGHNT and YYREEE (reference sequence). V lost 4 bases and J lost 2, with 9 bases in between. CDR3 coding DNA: TGTGCCAGCAGCCCCGACAGAAACTATGGCTACACCTTC. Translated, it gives CASSPDRNYGYTF.

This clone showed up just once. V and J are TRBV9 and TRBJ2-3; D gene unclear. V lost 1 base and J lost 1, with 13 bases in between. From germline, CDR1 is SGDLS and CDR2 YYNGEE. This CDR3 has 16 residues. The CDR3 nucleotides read TGTGCCAGCAGCGTATCCCCCGCCCAAGGCACAGATACGCAGTATTTT. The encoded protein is CASSVSPAQGTDTQYF. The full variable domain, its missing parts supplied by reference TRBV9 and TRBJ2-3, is DSGVTQTPKHLITATGQRVTLRCSPRSGDLSVYWYQQSLDQGLQFLIQYYNGEERAKGNILERFSAQQFPDLHSELNLSSLELGDSALYFCASSVSPAQGTDTQYFGPGTRLTVL.

The CDR3 bases are TGTGCCAGCAGCTTTGGACAGGGGGGTCCTTCGAACACTGAAGCTTTCTTT. It encodes CASSFGQGGPSNTEAFF. The chain is built from TRBV7-2 and TRBJ1-1, with 10 bases aligning to TRBD1. Germline lookup yields CDR1 SGHTA and CDR2 FQGNSA. This CDR3 has 17 residues. V lost 3 bases and J lost 1; bases outside the gene matches: 8.

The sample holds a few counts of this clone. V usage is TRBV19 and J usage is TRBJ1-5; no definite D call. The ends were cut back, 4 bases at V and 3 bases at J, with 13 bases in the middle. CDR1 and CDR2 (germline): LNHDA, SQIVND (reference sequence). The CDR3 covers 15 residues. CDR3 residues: CASSTSDGYNQPQHF. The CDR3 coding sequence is TGTGCCAGTAGTACCTCCGACGGATACAATCAGCCCCAGCATTTT.

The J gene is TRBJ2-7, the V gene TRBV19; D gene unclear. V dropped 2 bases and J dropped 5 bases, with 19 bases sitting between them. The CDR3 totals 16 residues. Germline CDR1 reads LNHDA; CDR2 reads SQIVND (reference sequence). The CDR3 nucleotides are TGTGCCAGTAGTATAACCCCCAATGGGGTTTTCAACGAGCAGTACTTC. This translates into CASSITPNGVFNEQYF.

The CDR3 DNA is TGTGCCAGCTCGCCGGGACAGGGGGCTCTAGCGGGGTCCTACAATGAGCAGTTCTTC. It encodes CASSPGQGALAGSYNEQFF. The chain has TRBV18 and TRBJ2-1, with 12 bases identical to TRBD1. Trimming removed 6 bases from V and 1 base from J; junction bases left unmatched: 13. Germline V gene lookup returns CDR1 KGHSH and CDR2 LQKENI. There are 19 residues in the CDR3.